This T cell receptor beta chain originates from a study of PD-L1 blockade in urothelial cancer. Overall study: Bladder-origin urothelial cancer in males covered about 90% of the roughly 30 patients.

Regarding time point: pretreatment peripheral blood. General study results and limits: The study found that durable-benefit patients expanded tumor-associated blood clones more at 3 weeks. TCR clonality was measured in pretreatment peripheral blood. Clonality below the median predicted better survival.

Notes on this clone: Its antigen is still unknown.

Generated by immunoSEQ multiplex PCR, the TCRdb table keeps only in-frame clones and is missing some. The sample has approximately 79,000 clones; roughly 80% are singletons. The V gene's germline CDR1 is SGHVS and CDR2 FNYEAQ. The V end lost 3 bases, the J end lost 4 bases, and 4 bases lay between the germline ends. The CDR3 loop spans 12 amino acids. The rearrangement uses TRBV7-6 and TRBJ1-3; the D is unclear. This clonotype was obtained from a man in his forties or fifties with urothelial cancer. The sample here was PBMCs, taken around atezolizumab (anti-PD-L1) treatment. The CDR3 DNA reads TGTGCCAGCAGCTTCTCCGGAAACACCATATATTTT. Translation gives CASSFSGNTIYF.